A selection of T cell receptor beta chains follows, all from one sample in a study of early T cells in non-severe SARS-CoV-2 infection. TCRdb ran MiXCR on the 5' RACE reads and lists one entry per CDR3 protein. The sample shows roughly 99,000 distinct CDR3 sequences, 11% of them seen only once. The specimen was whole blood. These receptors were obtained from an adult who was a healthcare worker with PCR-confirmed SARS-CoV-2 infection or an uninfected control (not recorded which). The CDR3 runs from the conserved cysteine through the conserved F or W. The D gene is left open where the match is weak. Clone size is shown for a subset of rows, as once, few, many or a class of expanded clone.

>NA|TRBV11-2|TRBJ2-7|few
CASSRVSDEQYF
TGTGCCAGCAGCCGGGTGTCCGACGAGCAGTACTTC
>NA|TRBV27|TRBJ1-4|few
CASSSQGLANEKLFF
TGTGCCAGCAGTTCACAGGGCCTGGCTAATGAAAAACTGTTTTTT
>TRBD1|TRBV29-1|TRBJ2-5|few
CSGTTGAETQYF
TGCAGCGGAACGACAGGGGCTGAGACCCAGTACTTC
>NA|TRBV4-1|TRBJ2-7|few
CASSQVQSYEQYF
TGCGCCAGCAGCCAAGTCCAAAGCTACGAGCAGTACTTC
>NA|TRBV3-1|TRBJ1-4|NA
CASSFRGVNEKLFF
TGTGCCAGCAGCTTCCGGGGAGTAAATGAAAAACTGTTTTTT
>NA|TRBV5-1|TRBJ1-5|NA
CASSSDGTAGNQPQHF
TGCGCCAGCAGCTCGGACGGAACAGCTGGCAATCAGCCCCAGCATTTT
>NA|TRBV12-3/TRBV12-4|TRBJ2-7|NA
CASSFGGQQYF
TGTGCCAGCAGTTTTGGGGGACAGCAGTACTTC
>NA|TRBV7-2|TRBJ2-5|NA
CASSFNEGQETQYF
TGTGCCAGCAGCTTTAATGAGGGGCAAGAGACCCAGTACTTC
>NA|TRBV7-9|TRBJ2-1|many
CASSPRLRPYNEQFF
TGTGCCAGCAGCCCACGACTGCGTCCCTACAATGAGCAGTTCTTC
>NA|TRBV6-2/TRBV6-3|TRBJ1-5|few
CASSPRDQPQHF
TGTGCCAGCAGCCCGAGGGATCAGCCCCAGCATTTT
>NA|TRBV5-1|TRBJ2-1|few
CASSSPRLSPYNEQFF
TGCGCCAGCAGCTCCCCGAGACTGAGCCCATACAATGAGCAGTTCTTC
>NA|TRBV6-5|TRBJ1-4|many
CASSYSGRLNEKLFF
TGTGCCAGCAGTTATTCCGGAAGACTTAATGAAAAACTGTTTTTT
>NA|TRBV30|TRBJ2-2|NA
CAWSRTVNTGELFF
TGTGCCTGGAGTAGGACAGTGAACACCGGGGAGCTGTTTTTT
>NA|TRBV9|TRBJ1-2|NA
CASSGQLEQGPNNYGYTF
TGTGCCAGCAGCGGCCAACTCGAACAGGGACCAAATAACTATGGCTACACCTTC
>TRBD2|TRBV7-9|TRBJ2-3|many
CASSLTPLAGGPTSTDTQYF
TGTGCCAGCAGCTTAACCCCCCTAGCGGGAGGGCCTACTAGCACAGATACGCAGTATTTT
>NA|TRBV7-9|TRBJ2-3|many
CASSATMPPGDTQYF
TGTGCCAGCAGCGCCACTATGCCCCCGGGAGATACGCAGTATTTT
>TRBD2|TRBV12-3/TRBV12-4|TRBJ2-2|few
CASTHFGGLYTGELFF
TGTGCCAGCACCCACTTCGGGGGGTTGTACACCGGGGAGCTGTTTTTT
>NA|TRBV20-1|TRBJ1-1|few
CSARAGNTEAFF
TGCAGTGCTAGAGCGGGGAACACTGAAGCTTTCTTT
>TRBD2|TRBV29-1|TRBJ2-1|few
CSVLQAGGLNEQFF
TGCAGCGTACTGCAAGCGGGAGGCCTCAATGAGCAGTTCTTC
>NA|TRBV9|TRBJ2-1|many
CASSMRGWDYNEQFF
TGTGCCAGCAGCATGCGGGGTTGGGACTACAATGAGCAGTTCTTC
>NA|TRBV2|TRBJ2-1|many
CASNSLATYNEQFF
TGTGCCAGCAACTCCCTAGCGACCTACAATGAGCAGTTCTTC
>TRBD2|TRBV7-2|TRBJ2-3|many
CASSLTSGRLKGTDTQYF
TGTGCCAGCAGCTTGACCAGCGGGAGGTTAAAAGGAACAGATACGCAGTATTTT
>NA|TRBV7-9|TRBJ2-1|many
CASSLEWEQFF
TGTGCCAGCAGCTTAGAATGGGAGCAGTTCTTC
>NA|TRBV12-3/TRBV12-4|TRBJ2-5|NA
CASLKGRGIGETQYF
TGTGCCAGCCTTAAAGGTCGGGGGATCGGAGAGACCCAGTACTTC
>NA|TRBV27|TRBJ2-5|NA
CASKVSGYQETQYF
TGTGCCAGCAAGGTCTCGGGGTACCAAGAGACCCAGTACTTC
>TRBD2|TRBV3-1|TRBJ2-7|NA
CASSQGLAATSYEQYF
TGTGCCAGCAGCCAGGGACTAGCGGCCACCTCCTACGAGCAGTACTTC
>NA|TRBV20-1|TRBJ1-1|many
CSASRATGTEAFF
TGCAGTGCTAGCAGGGCCACGGGCACTGAAGCTTTCTTT
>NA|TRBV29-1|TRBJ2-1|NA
CSVEGSSSYNEQFF
TGCAGCGTTGAGGGGAGTAGCTCCTACAATGAGCAGTTCTTC
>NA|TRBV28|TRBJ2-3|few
CATRRNTDTQYF
TGTGCCACCAGACGGAACACAGATACGCAGTATTTT
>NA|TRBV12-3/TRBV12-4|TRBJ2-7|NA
CASSKTPGDWASYEQYF
TGTGCCAGCAGTAAAACTCCCGGTGACTGGGCCTCCTACGAGCAGTACTTC
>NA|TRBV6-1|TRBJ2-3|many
CASATTDTQYF
TGTGCCAGCGCGACCACAGATACGCAGTATTTT
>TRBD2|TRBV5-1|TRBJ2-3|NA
CASSSRTSGSTLTDTQYF
TGCGCCAGCAGCTCACGGACTAGCGGGAGTACGTTAACAGATACGCAGTATTTT
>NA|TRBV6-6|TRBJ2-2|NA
CASSYGSTGELFF
TGTGCCAGCAGTTACGGGAGCACCGGGGAGCTGTTTTTT
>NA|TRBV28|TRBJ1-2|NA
CASRVTEVRTNYGYTF
TGTGCCAGCAGGGTGACAGAAGTTCGGACTAACTATGGCTACACCTTC
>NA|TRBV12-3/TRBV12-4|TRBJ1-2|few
CASSWLGNYGYTF
TGTGCCAGCAGTTGGCTCGGGAACTATGGCTACACCTTC
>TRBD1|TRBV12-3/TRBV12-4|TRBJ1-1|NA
CASSYFRGAEAFF
TGTGCCAGCAGTTACTTCAGGGGGGCTGAAGCTTTCTTT
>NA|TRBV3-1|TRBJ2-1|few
CASSHTTANEQFF
TGTGCCAGCAGCCACACAACCGCCAATGAGCAGTTCTTC
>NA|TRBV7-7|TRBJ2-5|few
CASSLISWGETQYF
TGTGCCAGCAGCTTGATATCCTGGGGAGAGACCCAGTACTTC
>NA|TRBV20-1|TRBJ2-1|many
CSASGPVGPPYNEQFF
TGCAGTGCTAGTGGGCCGGTAGGGCCGCCCTACAATGAGCAGTTCTTC
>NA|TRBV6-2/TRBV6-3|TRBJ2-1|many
CASRSGPSYNEQFF
TGTGCCAGCAGGAGTGGGCCCTCCTACAATGAGCAGTTCTTC
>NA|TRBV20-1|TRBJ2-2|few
CSAGHPPTGELFF
TGCAGTGCTGGCCACCCCCCAACCGGGGAGCTGTTTTTT
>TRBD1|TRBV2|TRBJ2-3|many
CASREFFDRATDTQYF
TGTGCCAGCAGGGAATTCTTCGACAGGGCCACAGATACGCAGTATTTT
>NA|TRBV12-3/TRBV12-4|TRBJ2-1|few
CASSFLGLSSYNEQFF
TGTGCCAGCAGTTTCCTCGGGTTGAGCTCCTACAATGAGCAGTTCTTC
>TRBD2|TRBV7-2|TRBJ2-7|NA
CASSLSLASTYEQYF
TGTGCCAGCAGCCTCTCACTAGCGTCGACCTACGAGCAGTACTTC
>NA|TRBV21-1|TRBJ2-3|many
CASAGGMKGDTQYF
TGTGCCAGCGCTGGGGGAATGAAGGGAGATACGCAGTATTTT
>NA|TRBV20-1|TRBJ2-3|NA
CSARDQVSQGGDTQYF
TGCAGTGCTAGAGATCAAGTATCTCAGGGCGGAGATACGCAGTATTTT
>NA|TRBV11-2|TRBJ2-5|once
CASSLERQYGGFQETQYF
TGTGCCAGCAGCTTAGAGAGACAGTATGGGGGTTTCCAGGAGACCCAGTACTTC